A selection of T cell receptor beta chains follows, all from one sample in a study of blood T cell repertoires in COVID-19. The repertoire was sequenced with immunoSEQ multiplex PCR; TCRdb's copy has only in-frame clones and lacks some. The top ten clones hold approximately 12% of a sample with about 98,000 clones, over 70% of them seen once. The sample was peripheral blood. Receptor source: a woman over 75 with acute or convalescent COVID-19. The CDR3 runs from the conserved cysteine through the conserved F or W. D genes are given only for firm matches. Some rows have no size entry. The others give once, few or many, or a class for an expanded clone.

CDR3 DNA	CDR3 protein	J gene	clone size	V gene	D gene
TGTGCCAGCAGTTTATCGAACAGGTACTATGGCTACACCTTC	CASSLSNRYYGYTF	TRBJ1-2	.	TRBV27	.
TGCGCCAGCAGCCAAGACCTCTTCCGGGGGGAGCAGTACTTC	CASSQDLFRGEQYF	TRBJ2-7	.	TRBV4-3	.
TGCGCCAGCAGCTTAAATCCTCCGGGACAGGGGTATGAAAAACTGTTTTTT	CASSLNPPGQGYEKLFF	TRBJ1-4	.	TRBV5-1	TRBD1
TGCGCCAGCAGCCAAGATCTTAGGACAGGGGGCTTTGCAACTAATGAAAAACTGTTTTTT	CASSQDLRTGGFATNEKLFF	TRBJ1-4	.	TRBV4-3	TRBD1
TGTGCCAGCAGTTCGGGAAGGGGAAACACCATATATTTT	CASSSGRGNTIYF	TRBJ1-3	.	TRBV6-5	.
TGTGCCACCAGCAGAGATAACCAGGGGGTGGGCACAGATACGCAGTATTTT	CATSRDNQGVGTDTQYF	TRBJ2-3	.	TRBV15	TRBD1
TGTGCCACCAGTGACCCTGGCGACAGTTTCTATGGCTACACCTTC	CATSDPGDSFYGYTF	TRBJ1-2	.	TRBV24-1	.
TGTGCCAGCGGCAGCACACAGGGCAACTCTGGAAACACCATATATTTT	CASGSTQGNSGNTIYF	TRBJ1-3	.	TRBV6-6	.
TGCGCCAGCAGTCGGAGCACAGGGTCAGAGACTGAAGCTTTCTTT	CASSRSTGSETEAFF	TRBJ1-1	.	TRBV5-1	.
TGTGCCAGCAGTTTATATCGGAGGGACACTGAAGCTTTCTTT	CASSLYRRDTEAFF	TRBJ1-1	few	TRBV27	.
TGTGCCAGCAGTTCACTAGCGGGGGGGCTTGGTGAGCAGTTCTTC	CASSSLAGGLGEQFF	TRBJ2-1	.	TRBV6-2/TRBV6-3	TRBD2
TGTGCCAGCAGCCTTCAGGGGCTTGGGAACACCATATATTTT	CASSLQGLGNTIYF	TRBJ1-3	once	TRBV11-2	.
TGTGCCAGCTTTAAGGGGACAAGAAACAATGAGCAGTTCTTC	CASFKGTRNNEQFF	TRBJ2-1	.	TRBV2	.
TGTGCCACCAGTGATACAACTGGGGGCAACACTGAAGCTTTCTTT	CATSDTTGGNTEAFF	TRBJ1-1	many	TRBV24-1	.
TGTGCCAGCACCTTCGGAGTCCTCTACGAGCAGTACTTC	CASTFGVLYEQYF	TRBJ2-7	.	TRBV2	.
TGCAGTGCTAGTTCGGCGGGACCCCTAAATTCACCCCTCCACTTT	CSASSAGPLNSPLHF	TRBJ1-6	.	TRBV20-1	.
TGTGCCAGCAGTGAAGCGCGAGTTGGGGGCTGGAATCAGCCCCAGCATTTT	CASSEARVGGWNQPQHF	TRBJ1-5	.	TRBV6-1	.
TGCGCCAGCAGCTCCGGGACAGCTGAAGAGACCCAGTACTTC	CASSSGTAEETQYF	TRBJ2-5	.	TRBV5-1	TRBD1
TGTGCCAGCAGCGCAGCACCGGAGGGCAATCAGCCCCAGCATTTT	CASSAAPEGNQPQHF	TRBJ1-5	.	TRBV9	.
TGTGCCAGCAGCCAAGGAGGGCACGAGCAGTACTTC	CASSQGGHEQYF	TRBJ2-7	.	TRBV3-1/TRBV3-2	.
TGTGCCAGCAGCCCGTTGACAGCCCCTCATACGCAGTATTTT	CASSPLTAPHTQYF	TRBJ2-3	.	TRBV5-6	.
TGCGCCAGCAGCCAAGCTTCGTCCAGTTACACTGAAGCTTTCTTT	CASSQASSSYTEAFF	TRBJ1-1	.	TRBV4-3	.
TGTGCCAGCAGCTTAAGGCAGGGGCAAACAGATACGCAGTATTTT	CASSLRQGQTDTQYF	TRBJ2-3	few	TRBV7-3	.
TGTGCCAGCAGTGGGCAGGGCGCTGGGGCCAACGTCCTGACTTTC	CASSGQGAGANVLTF	TRBJ2-6	.	TRBV2	.
TGTGCCAGCAGCTTTGGGGACACTGGTAATGAAAAACTGTTTTTT	CASSFGDTGNEKLFF	TRBJ1-4	.	TRBV7-9	.
TGTGCCAGCAGTTCAGCGACAGACCAGAACACTGAAGCTTTCTTT	CASSSATDQNTEAFF	TRBJ1-1	.	TRBV28	.
TGTGCCAGTAGTCAGGGGAACCAAGAGACCCAGTACTTC	CASSQGNQETQYF	TRBJ2-5	.	TRBV19	.
TGTGCCAGCAGTTTTCAGAGGGCTGGGGCCAACGTCCTGACTTTC	CASSFQRAGANVLTF	TRBJ2-6	once	TRBV28	.
TGTGCCAGCACCACCAGGGAGGCAACCAGTGAAGCTTTCTTT	CASTTREATSEAFF	TRBJ1-1	once	TRBV6-4	.
TGCGCCAGCAGCCAACTCGGACAGGGACTCTATGAGCAGTTCTTC	CASSQLGQGLYEQFF	TRBJ2-1	.	TRBV5-1	TRBD1
TGTGCCAGCAGTCCCTACCTACAGGGCAGCAATCAGCCCCAGCATTTT	CASSPYLQGSNQPQHF	TRBJ1-5	.	TRBV6-2/TRBV6-3	.
TGTGCCTGGAGTCCGCACAGGGGTCTAGCTGGGGCCAACGTCCTGACTTTC	CAWSPHRGLAGANVLTF	TRBJ2-6	.	TRBV30	TRBD1
TGTGCCAGCAGACCACCAAGGGGTCGAGCAGATACGCAGTATTTT	CASRPPRGRADTQYF	TRBJ2-3	.	TRBV7-2	.
TGTGCCAGCAACCGAATGGAGGACGCTTGCGTCTCTGGAAACACCATATATTTT	CASNRMEDACVSGNTIYF	TRBJ1-3	.	TRBV27	.
TGTGCCAGCTCACCCACGCGAGGGAACACTGAAGCTTTCTTT	CASSPTRGNTEAFF	TRBJ1-1	.	TRBV18	.
TGTGCCAGCAGACCGACTACAGGGTGGGGAGGCTACACCTTC	CASRPTTGWGGYTF	TRBJ1-2	.	TRBV6-5	.
TGTGCCAGCACTCCCCGGGGGGGGCCCTACGAGCAGTACTTC	CASTPRGGPYEQYF	TRBJ2-7	.	TRBV6-5	TRBD2
TGTGCCAGCAGTGAACTTGGGCTCTCAAATAATGAAAAACTGTTTTTT	CASSELGLSNNEKLFF	TRBJ1-4	.	TRBV2	.
TGTGCCAGCTCAGACGACATTGCATATCCAAATCAGCCCCAGCATTTT	CASSDDIAYPNQPQHF	TRBJ1-5	.	TRBV18	.
TGCAGCGTTGAATTACTAGCGGGGAGCACAGATACGCAGTATTTT	CSVELLAGSTDTQYF	TRBJ2-3	.	TRBV29-1	TRBD2
TGTGCCATCAGTGACCAAGACAGGGGGCGTTACGAGCAGTACTTC	CAISDQDRGRYEQYF	TRBJ2-7	.	TRBV10-3	TRBD1
TGTGCCAGCAGCGCGGACAGGGGGCTTGGCTACACCTTC	CASSADRGLGYTF	TRBJ1-2	.	TRBV9	TRBD1
TGTGCCAGCAGCTCTTTAGGGGTGAATGAGCAGTTCTTC	CASSSLGVNEQFF	TRBJ2-1	.	TRBV6-2/TRBV6-3	.
TGTGCCAGCAGTTCCGGGACAGGGGGCCGTGAAGCTTTCTTT	CASSSGTGGREAFF	TRBJ1-1	.	TRBV28	TRBD1
TGCGCCAGCAGCTTGGTACAGCGGGGTTCTACAGATACGCAGTATTTT	CASSLVQRGSTDTQYF	TRBJ2-3	.	TRBV5-1	TRBD2
TGCGCCAGCAGCCACCGGACGGGGGAGTGGGGTGGCTACACCTTC	CASSHRTGEWGGYTF	TRBJ1-2	.	TRBV4-1	.
TGTGCCAGCAGTCTCCCCCTTACTAGCGGGGGGATCTATGAGCAGTTCTTC	CASSLPLTSGGIYEQFF	TRBJ2-1	.	TRBV28	TRBD2
TGTGCCAGTAAACGACAGGCTTTTGGGGCCAACGTCCTGACTTTC	CASKRQAFGANVLTF	TRBJ2-6	.	TRBV19	.
TGTGCCAGCAGCCCCCAGCAGGGTGGAAGTAATGAGCAGTTCTTC	CASSPQQGGSNEQFF	TRBJ2-1	.	TRBV28	.
TGTGCCAGCAGTTCACAGGGGGGTACTGAAGCTTTCTTT	CASSSQGGTEAFF	TRBJ1-1	.	TRBV12-3/TRBV12-4	TRBD1
TGCAGTGCCCTACTTAACACTGAAGCTTTCTTT	CSALLNTEAFF	TRBJ1-1	once	TRBV20-1	.
TGTGCCAGCAGTGAAGAGTACGGCGGGGGTGAGCAGTTCTTC	CASSEEYGGGEQFF	TRBJ2-1	.	TRBV6-4	TRBD2
TGTGCCAGCAGCTTGGAGTCTAGCGGGGCCCTCAGGGCCCAGTACTTC	CASSLESSGALRAQYF	TRBJ2-5	.	TRBV5-4	TRBD2
TGTGCCACCCGGGACAACCGTGGGTATGGCTACACCTTC	CATRDNRGYGYTF	TRBJ1-2	.	TRBV19	.
TGTGCCAGCTCACCACCGGGGCAGGGGAAAGTCGGGGAGCTGTTTTTT	CASSPPGQGKVGELFF	TRBJ2-2	.	TRBV18	.